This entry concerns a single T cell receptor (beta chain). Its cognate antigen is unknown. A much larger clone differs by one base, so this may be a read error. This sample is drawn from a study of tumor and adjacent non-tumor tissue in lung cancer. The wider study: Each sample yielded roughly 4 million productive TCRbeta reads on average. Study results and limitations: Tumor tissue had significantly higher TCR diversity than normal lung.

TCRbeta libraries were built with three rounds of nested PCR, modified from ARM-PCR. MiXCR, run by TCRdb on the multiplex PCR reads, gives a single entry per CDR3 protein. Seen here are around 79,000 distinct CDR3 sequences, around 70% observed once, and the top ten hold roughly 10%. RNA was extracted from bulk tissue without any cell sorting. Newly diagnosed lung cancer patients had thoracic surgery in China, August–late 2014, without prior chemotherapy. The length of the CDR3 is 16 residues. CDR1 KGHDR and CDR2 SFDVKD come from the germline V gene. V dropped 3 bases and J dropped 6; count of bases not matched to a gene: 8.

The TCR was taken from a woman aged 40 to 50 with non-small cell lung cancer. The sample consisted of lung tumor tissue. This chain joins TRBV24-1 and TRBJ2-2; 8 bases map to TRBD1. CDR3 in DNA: TGTGCCACCAGTGATATCGGGGCAGGGGGCTCCGGGGAGCTGTTTTTT. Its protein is CATSDIGAGGSGELFF.